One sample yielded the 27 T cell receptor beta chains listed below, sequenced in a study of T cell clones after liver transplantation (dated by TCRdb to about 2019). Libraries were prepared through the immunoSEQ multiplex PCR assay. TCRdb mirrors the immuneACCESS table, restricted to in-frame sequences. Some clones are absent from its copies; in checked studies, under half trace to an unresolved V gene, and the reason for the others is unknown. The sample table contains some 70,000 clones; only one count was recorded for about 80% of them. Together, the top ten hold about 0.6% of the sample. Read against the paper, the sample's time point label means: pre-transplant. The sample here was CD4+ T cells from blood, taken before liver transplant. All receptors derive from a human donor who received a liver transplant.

CDR3: CATSRDLSGTVFSYTF. CDR3 coding DNA: TGTGCCACCAGCAGAGATCTTTCCGGGACAGTTTTTAGCTACACCTTC. V gene TRBV15 combines with J gene TRBJ1-2, with 7 bases matching TRBD1. In germline, CDR1 is LNHNV, CDR2 YYDKDF (reference sequence). V shed 0 bases, J shed 9 bases, and the junction held 13 bases outside the gene matches. The CDR3 covers 16 residues.

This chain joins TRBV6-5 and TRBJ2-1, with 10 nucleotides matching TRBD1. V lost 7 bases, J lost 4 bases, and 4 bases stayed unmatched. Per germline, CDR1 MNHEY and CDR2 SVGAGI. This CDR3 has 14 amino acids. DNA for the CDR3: TGTGCCAGCAAAGGACAGGGGGTTTACAATGAGCAGTTCTTC. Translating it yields CASKGQGVYNEQFF.

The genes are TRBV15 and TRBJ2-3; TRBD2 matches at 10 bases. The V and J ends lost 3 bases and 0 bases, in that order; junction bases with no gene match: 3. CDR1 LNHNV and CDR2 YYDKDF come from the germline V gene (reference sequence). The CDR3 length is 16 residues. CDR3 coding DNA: TGTGCCACCAGCAGCGGACTAGCGGTTAGCACAGATACGCAGTATTTT. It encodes CATSSGLAVSTDTQYF.

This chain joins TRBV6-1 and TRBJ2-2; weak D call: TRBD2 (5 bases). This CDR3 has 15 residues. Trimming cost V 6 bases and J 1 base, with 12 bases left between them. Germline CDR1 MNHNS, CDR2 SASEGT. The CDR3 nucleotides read TGTGCCAGCAGAGCTTTTAGCGTGAACACCGGGGAGCTGTTTTTT. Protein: CASRAFSVNTGELFF.

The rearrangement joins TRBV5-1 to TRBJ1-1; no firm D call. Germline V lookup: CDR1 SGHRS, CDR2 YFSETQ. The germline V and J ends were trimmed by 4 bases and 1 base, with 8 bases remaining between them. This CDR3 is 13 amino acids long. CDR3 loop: CASSGVGNTEAFF. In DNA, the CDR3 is TGCGCCAGCAGCGGGGTGGGGAACACTGAAGCTTTCTTT.

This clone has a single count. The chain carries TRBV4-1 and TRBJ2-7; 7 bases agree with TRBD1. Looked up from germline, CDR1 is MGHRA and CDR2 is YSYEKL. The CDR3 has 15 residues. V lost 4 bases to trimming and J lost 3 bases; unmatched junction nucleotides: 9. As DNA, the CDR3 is TGCGCCAGCAGCCGAACAGGGGACCTTTTCTACGAGCAGTACTTC. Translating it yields CASSRTGDLFYEQYF.

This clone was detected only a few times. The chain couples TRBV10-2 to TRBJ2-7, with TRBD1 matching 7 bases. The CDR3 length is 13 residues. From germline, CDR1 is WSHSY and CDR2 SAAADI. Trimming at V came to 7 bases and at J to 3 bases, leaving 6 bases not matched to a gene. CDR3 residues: CASNPGGRYEQYF. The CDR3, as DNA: TGCGCCAGCAACCCAGGGGGTCGCTACGAGCAGTACTTC.

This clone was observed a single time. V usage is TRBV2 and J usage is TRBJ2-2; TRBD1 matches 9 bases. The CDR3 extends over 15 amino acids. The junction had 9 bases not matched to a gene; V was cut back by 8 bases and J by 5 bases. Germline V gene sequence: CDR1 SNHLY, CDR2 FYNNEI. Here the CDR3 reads CASVIQGARTGELFF. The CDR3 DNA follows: TGTGCCAGCGTTATACAGGGGGCGCGAACCGGGGAGCTGTTTTTT.

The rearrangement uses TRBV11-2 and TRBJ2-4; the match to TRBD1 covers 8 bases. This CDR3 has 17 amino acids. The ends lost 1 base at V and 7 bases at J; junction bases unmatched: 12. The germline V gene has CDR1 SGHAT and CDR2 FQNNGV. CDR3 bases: TGTGCCAGCAGCTTAGCGGCAGGGGGCGCCCTCTCGAACATTCAGTACTTC. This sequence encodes CASSLAAGGALSNIQYF.

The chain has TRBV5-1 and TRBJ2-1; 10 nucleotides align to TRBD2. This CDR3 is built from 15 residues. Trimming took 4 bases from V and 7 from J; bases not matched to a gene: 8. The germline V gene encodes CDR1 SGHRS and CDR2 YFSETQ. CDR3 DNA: TGCGCCAGCAGCAAAGGAGCGGGAGGGCTAAATGAGCAGTTCTTC. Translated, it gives CASSKGAGGLNEQFF. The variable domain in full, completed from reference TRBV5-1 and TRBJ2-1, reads KAGVTQTPRYLIKTRGQQVTLSCSPISGHRSVSWYQQTPGQGLQFLFEYFSETQRNKGNFPGRFSGRQFSNSRSEMNVSTLELGDSALYLCASSKGAGGLNEQFFGPGTRLTVL.

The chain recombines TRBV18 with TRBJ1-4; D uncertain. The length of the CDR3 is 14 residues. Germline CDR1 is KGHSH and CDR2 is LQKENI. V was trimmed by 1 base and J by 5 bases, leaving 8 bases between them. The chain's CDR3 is CASSPLQKNEKLFF. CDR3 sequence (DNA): TGTGCCAGCTCACCACTGCAGAAAAATGAAAAACTGTTTTTT.

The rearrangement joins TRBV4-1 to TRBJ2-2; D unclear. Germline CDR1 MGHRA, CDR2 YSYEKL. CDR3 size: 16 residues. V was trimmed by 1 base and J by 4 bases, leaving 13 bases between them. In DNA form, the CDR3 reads TGCGCCAGCAGCCAAGTTGATTTAGTCGTCACCGGGGAGCTGTTTTTT. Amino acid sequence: CASSQVDLVVTGELFF.

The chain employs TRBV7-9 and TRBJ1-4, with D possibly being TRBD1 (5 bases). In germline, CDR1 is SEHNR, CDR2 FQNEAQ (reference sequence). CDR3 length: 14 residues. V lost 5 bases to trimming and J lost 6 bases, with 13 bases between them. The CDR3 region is CASSPGRGDEKLFF. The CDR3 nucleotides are TGTGCCAGCAGCCCGGGGCGAGGCGATGAAAAACTGTTTTTT.

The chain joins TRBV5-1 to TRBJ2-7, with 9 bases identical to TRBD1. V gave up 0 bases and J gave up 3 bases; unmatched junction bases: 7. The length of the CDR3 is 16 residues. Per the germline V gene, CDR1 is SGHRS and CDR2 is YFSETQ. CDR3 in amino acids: CASSLVAGTGSYEQYF. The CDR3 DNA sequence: TGCGCCAGCAGCTTGGTGGCAGGGACAGGGAGCTACGAGCAGTACTTC.

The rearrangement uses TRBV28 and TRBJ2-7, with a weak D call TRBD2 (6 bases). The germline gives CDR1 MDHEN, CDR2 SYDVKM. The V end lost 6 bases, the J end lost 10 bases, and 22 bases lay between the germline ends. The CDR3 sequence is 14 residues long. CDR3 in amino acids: CASSSLVGTPRQYF. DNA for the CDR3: TGTGCCAGCAGCTCCCTCGTCGGGACTCCCCGTCAGTACTTC.

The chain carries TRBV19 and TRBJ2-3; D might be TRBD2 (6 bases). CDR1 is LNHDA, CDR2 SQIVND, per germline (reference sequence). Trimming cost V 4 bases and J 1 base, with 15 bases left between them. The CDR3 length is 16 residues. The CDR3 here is CASSTIGEARTDTQYF. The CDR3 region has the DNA TGTGCCAGTAGTACTATCGGGGAGGCGCGCACAGATACGCAGTATTTT. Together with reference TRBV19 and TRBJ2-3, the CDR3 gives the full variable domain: DGGITQSPKYLFRKEGQNVTLSCEQNLNHDAMYWYRQDPGQGLRLIYYSQIVNDFQKGDIAEGYSVSREKKESFPLTVTSAQKNPTAFYLCASSTIGEARTDTQYFGPGTRLTVL.

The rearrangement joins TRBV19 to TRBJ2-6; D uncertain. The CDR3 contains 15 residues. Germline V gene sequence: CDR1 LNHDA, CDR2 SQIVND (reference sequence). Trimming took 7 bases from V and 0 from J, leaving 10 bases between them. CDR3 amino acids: CASTSHRSGANVLTF. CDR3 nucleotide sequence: TGTGCCAGTACCTCACACCGCTCTGGGGCCAACGTCCTGACTTTC.

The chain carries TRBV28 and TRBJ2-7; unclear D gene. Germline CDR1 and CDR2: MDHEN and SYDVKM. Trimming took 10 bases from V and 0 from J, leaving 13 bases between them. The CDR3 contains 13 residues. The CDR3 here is CATGPRPSYEQYF. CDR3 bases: TGTGCCACCGGCCCCCGTCCCTCCTACGAGCAGTACTTC.

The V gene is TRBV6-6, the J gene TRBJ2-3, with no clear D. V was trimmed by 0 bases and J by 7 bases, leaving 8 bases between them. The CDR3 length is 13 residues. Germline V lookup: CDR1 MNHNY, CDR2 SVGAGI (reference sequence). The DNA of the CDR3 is TGTGCCAGCAGTTACTCGATGAGGAATACGCAGTATTTT. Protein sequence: CASSYSMRNTQYF.

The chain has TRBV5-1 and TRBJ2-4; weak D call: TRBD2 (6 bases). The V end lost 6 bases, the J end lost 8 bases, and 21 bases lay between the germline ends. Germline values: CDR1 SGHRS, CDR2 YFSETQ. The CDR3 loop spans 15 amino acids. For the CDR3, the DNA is TGCGCCAGCAACCCCAGCAATCCCGGAGGGGACATTCAGTACTTC. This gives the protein CASNPSNPGGDIQYF.

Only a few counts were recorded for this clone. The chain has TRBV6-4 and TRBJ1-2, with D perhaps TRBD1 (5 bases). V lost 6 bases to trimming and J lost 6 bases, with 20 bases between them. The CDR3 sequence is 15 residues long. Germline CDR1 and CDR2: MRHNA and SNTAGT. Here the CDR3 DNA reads TGTGCCAGCAGCGCTCTCGGGGGGGTGAGAGATGGCTACACCTTC. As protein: CASSALGGVRDGYTF.

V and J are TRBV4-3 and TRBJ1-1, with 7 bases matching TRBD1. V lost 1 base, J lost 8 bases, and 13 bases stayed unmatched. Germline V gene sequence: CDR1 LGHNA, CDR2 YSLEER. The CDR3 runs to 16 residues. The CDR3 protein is CASSQGVGPGGLEAFF. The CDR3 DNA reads TGCGCCAGCAGCCAAGGTGTAGGCCCAGGGGGGTTGGAAGCTTTCTTT.

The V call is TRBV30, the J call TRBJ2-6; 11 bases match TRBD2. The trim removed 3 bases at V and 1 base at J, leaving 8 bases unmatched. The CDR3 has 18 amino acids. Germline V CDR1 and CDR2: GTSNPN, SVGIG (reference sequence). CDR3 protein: CAWRTLAGVSSGANVLTF. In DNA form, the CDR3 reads TGTGCCTGGAGAACACTAGCGGGAGTAAGTTCTGGGGCCAACGTCCTGACTTTC.

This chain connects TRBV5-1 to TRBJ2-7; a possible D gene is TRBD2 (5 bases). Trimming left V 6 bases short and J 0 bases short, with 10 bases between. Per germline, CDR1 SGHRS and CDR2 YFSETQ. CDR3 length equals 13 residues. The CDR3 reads CASTLSDSYEQYF. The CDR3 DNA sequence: TGCGCCAGCACGCTTAGCGACTCCTACGAGCAGTACTTC.

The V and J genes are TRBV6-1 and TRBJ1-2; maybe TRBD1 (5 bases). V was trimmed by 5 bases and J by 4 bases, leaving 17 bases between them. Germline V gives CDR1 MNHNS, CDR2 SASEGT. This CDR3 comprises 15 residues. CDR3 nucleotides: TGTGCCAGCAGTCTCCGGGGGGGAGCCAGCTATGGCTACACCTTC. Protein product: CASSLRGGASYGYTF.

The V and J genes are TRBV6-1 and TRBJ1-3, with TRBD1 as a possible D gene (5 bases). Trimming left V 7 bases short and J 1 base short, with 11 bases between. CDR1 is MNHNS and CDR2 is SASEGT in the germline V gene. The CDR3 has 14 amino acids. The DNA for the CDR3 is TGTGCCAGCACCCGTAGGGGTTCTGGAAACACCATATATTTT. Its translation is CASTRRGSGNTIYF.

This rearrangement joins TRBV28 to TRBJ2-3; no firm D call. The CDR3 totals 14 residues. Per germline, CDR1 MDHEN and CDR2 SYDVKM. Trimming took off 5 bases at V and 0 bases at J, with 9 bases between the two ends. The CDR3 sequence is CASSAPGSTDTQYF. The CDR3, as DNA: TGTGCCAGCAGTGCCCCTGGGAGCACAGATACGCAGTATTTT.